This TCR beta chain comes out of a study of spatial heterogeneity in lung cancer. Study overall: Samples were donated by 72 untreated early-stage non-small cell lung cancer patients. A consistent excess of beta-chain over alpha-chain sequences was detected. The study observed each unique TCR and UMI combination more than ten times on average in raw reads.

TCRdb re-analysed the 5' RACE reads in MiXCR, keeping a single row per CDR3 protein. This sample has around 30,000 distinct CDR3 sequences; 4.5% to 7.5% occur once, and the top ten carry 20% to 25%. The CDR3 covers 20 residues. Germline V gene lookup returns CDR1 LGHNA and CDR2 YSLEER. Trimming took off 0 bases at V and 1 base at J, with 21 bases between the two ends. Time point given: blood at routine non-recurrence follow-up after resection. Researchers sequenced whole RNA taken from tumor, nontumor lung or frozen PBMC without sorting. This clonotype was counted many times. The TCR sequence derives from a male donor with early-stage non-small cell lung cancer. The source was PBMCs, collected at follow-up. The chain couples TRBV4-3 to TRBJ2-2; D is unclear. The CDR3 DNA sequence: TGCGCCAGCAGCCAAGATCCGCCATCCCATTATGTTGTGAACACCGGGGAGCTGTTTTTT. As protein: CASSQDPPSHYVVNTGELFF.